This passage covers 22 T cell receptor beta chains from one sample sequenced in a study of shared clonotypes between healthy human individuals. Measured with immunoSEQ multiplex PCR; TCRdb has only the in-frame clones, and not every one. The sample shows some 500,000 clones, 60% to 80% of them seen only once. The source material was PBMCs. Receptors were obtained from a middle-aged woman in good health. Some clones in this sample may be carry-over from other donors' samples.

In this sample, this clone turned up many times. The V call is TRBV6-6, the J call TRBJ2-2; D not certain. V was pared by 6 bases and J by 5 bases, with 10 bases between. The CDR3 sequence is 13 residues long. Germline V gene data show CDR1 as MNHNY and CDR2 as SVGAGI (reference sequence). The CDR3 sequence is CASSLRPTGELFF. The CDR3 region has the DNA TGTGCCAGCAGCTTACGTCCTACCGGGGAGCTGTTTTTT.

About this clone: This is likely an artifact of a read error, given a far larger clone one base away. This sequence joins TRBV30 and TRBJ2-5; 8 positions agree with TRBD1. Germline values: CDR1 GTSNPN, CDR2 SVGIG (reference sequence). The CDR3 spans 13 residues. The DNA of the CDR3 is TGTACCTGGACCCGGACAGGGAAAGAGACCCAGTACTTC. Translating it yields CTWTRTGKETQYF.

The chain combines TRBV5-1 with TRBJ2-6; D tentatively fits TRBD1 or TRBD2 (7 bases each). CDR1 and CDR2 (germline): SGHRS, YFSETQ. There are 16 residues in the CDR3. V lost 8 bases and J lost 0, with 15 bases in between. In DNA form, the CDR3 reads TGCGCCAGTACCCCAGGGGGGGTCTCTGGGGCCAACGTCCTGACTTTC. This translates into CASTPGGVSGANVLTF.

The DNA for the CDR3 is TGTGCCAGCAGCGTAGCAAGGACAGGGGACTATGGCTACACCTTC. Amino acid sequence: CASSVARTGDYGYTF. The chain joins TRBV9 to TRBJ1-2; 9 bases match TRBD1. Germline V lookup: CDR1 SGDLS, CDR2 YYNGEE. Trimming took 0 bases from V and 3 from J; bases not matched to a gene: 3. This CDR3 spans 15 amino acids. The complete variable domain, with remaining parts taken from reference TRBV9 and TRBJ1-2, reads DSGVTQTPKHLITATGQRVTLRCSPRSGDLSVYWYQQSLDQGLQFLIQYYNGEERAKGNILERFSAQQFPDLHSELNLSSLELGDSALYFCASSVARTGDYGYTFGSGTRLTVV.

J is TRBJ1-4 and V is TRBV5-1; D perhaps matches TRBD1 (5 bases). CDR3 length: 15 residues. Between the trimmed V and J ends, which lost 2 bases and 5 bases, there was a span of 13 bases. Germline-derived CDR1 and CDR2 are SGHRS and YFSETQ. CDR3: CASSFLGAGNEKLFF. CDR3 nucleotide sequence: TGCGCCAGCAGCTTCTTAGGGGCAGGGAATGAAAAACTGTTTTTT.

The chain joins TRBV19 to TRBJ1-5; 9 positions agree with TRBD1. CDR1 is LNHDA, CDR2 SQIVND, per germline (reference sequence). V was pared by 6 bases and J by 7 bases, with 7 bases of the junction left unmatched. CDR3 length: 14 residues. The CDR3 DNA sequence: TGTGCCAGTAGCCGGGACAGGGTTGGACAGCCCCAGCATTTT. Its translation is CASSRDRVGQPQHF.

The chain links TRBV18 to TRBJ2-5; 11 positions agree with TRBD1. Per the germline V gene, CDR1 is KGHSH and CDR2 is LQKENI. The CDR3 totals 13 residues. V shed 4 bases and J 8 bases; nucleotides not matched to a gene: 3. This CDR3 is CASSRDRGSTQYF. The DNA for the CDR3 is TGTGCCAGCTCACGGGACAGGGGGTCAACCCAGTACTTC.

The J gene is TRBJ2-7, the V gene TRBV27; 9 positions agree with TRBD2. Unmatched junction bases numbered 8, after V lost 3 bases and J lost 2 bases. The germline V gene has CDR1 MNHEY and CDR2 SMNVEV (reference sequence). The CDR3 is 16 residues long. This CDR3 reads CASSLQGGRAPYEQYF. CDR3 coding DNA: TGTGCCAGCAGTTTGCAGGGCGGGAGGGCCCCCTACGAGCAGTACTTC.

The chain combines TRBV6-4 with TRBJ2-3, with 10 bases lining up with TRBD1. The CDR3 is made up of 13 amino acids. The ends lost 10 bases at V and 3 bases at J; junction bases unmatched: 4. Germline CDR1 reads MRHNA; CDR2 reads SNTAGT. CDR3 residues: CATKDRGTDTQYF. Here the CDR3 DNA reads TGTGCCACTAAGGACAGGGGGACAGATACGCAGTATTTT.

Remarks on this clone: This likely reflects a read error, since a far larger clone is one base away. The gene calls are TRBV14 and TRBJ2-7, with a possible D match to TRBD1 (5 bases). CDR3 length equals 14 residues. Germline V CDR1 and CDR2: SGHDN, FVKESK. DNA for the CDR3: TGTGCCTGCAGCCAAGGGGTCATTCCCTACGAGCAGTACTTC. This gives the protein CACSQGVIPYEQYF.

The rearrangement uses TRBV29-1 and TRBJ2-7, with 9 bases aligning to TRBD1. V gave up 5 bases and J gave up 6 bases; unmatched junction bases: 8. Germline CDR1 and CDR2: SQVTM and ANQGSEA. The CDR3 is made up of 13 amino acids. The CDR3 protein is CSVRGTGLSEQYF. The CDR3 coding sequence is TGCAGCGTTAGGGGGACAGGGCTAAGCGAGCAGTACTTC.

The V call is TRBV5-6, the J call TRBJ2-1, with 8 nucleotides matching TRBD2. V was clipped by 2 bases and J by 14 bases; unmatched bases: 6. Germline V gene data show CDR1 as SGHDT and CDR2 as YYEEEE. The CDR3 sequence is 12 residues long. In DNA, the CDR3 is TGTGCCAGCAGCTTCAGCGGGAGCCTGGAGTTCTTC. Its protein product is CASSFSGSLEFF.

J is TRBJ2-3 and V is TRBV15; 8 nucleotides align to TRBD2. Unmatched junction bases numbered 7, after V lost 0 bases and J lost 8 bases. Germline V gives CDR1 LNHNV, CDR2 YYDKDF (reference sequence). The CDR3 loop spans 15 amino acids. The CDR3 loop is CATSRDPIAGGTQYF. For the CDR3, the DNA is TGTGCCACCAGCAGAGACCCCATTGCGGGAGGTACGCAGTATTTT. Full variable domain (outside the CDR3, taken from reference TRBV15 and TRBJ2-3): DAMVIQNPRYQVTQFGKPVTLSCSQTLNHNVMYWYQQKSSQAPKLLFHYYDKDFNNEADTPDNFQSRRPNTSFCFLDIRSPGLGDTAMYLCATSRDPIAGGTQYFGPGTRLTVL.

The V gene is TRBV6-5, the J gene TRBJ1-1; tentative D call: TRBD1 (5 bases). This CDR3 is built from 12 residues. The V gene's germline CDR1 is MNHEY and CDR2 SVGAGI. Trimming shortened V by 0 bases and J by 9 bases, and 8 bases separated the two germline ends. The CDR3 region has the DNA TGTGCCAGCAGTTACTCAGGGGAACAAGCTTTCTTT. It yields the protein CASSYSGEQAFF.

The V gene is TRBV5-1, the J gene TRBJ2-6; D not certain. This CDR3 is 13 amino acids long. Trimming stripped 0 bases from V and 11 bases from J, with 9 bases between. CDR1 and CDR2 (germline): SGHRS, YFSETQ. The CDR3 reads CASSLALDHVLTF. The CDR3 DNA follows: TGCGCCAGCAGCTTGGCCCTGGACCACGTCCTGACTTTC.

This sequence joins TRBV7-9 and TRBJ2-3; the match to TRBD1 covers 7 bases. The CDR3 extends over 13 amino acids. CDR1 and CDR2 (germline): SEHNR, FQNEAQ (reference sequence). V shed 4 bases and J 8 bases; nucleotides not matched to a gene: 6. The CDR3 sequence is CASSSGTVGTQYF. The CDR3 region has the DNA TGTGCCAGCAGCTCCGGGACAGTAGGTACGCAGTATTTT.

The chain joins TRBV6-6 to TRBJ2-7; TRBD2 is a possible D gene (6 bases). V dropped 4 bases and J dropped 0 bases, with 13 bases sitting between them. Germline CDR1 is MNHNY and CDR2 is SVGAGI (reference sequence). The CDR3 has 15 amino acids. This CDR3 reads CASSSPSVSSYEQYF. In DNA, the CDR3 is TGTGCCAGCAGTTCCCCTAGCGTAAGCTCCTACGAGCAGTACTTC.

The CDR3 DNA reads as TGTGCCAGCAGCCCAGGGGGCTCTGGAAACACCATATATTTT. Translation: CASSPGGSGNTIYF. This chain joins TRBV7-2 and TRBJ1-3; 7 positions agree with TRBD1. This CDR3 spans 14 amino acids. Germline values: CDR1 SGHTA, CDR2 FQGNSA. V shed 5 bases and J 0 bases; nucleotides not matched to a gene: 1.

The chain joins TRBV5-1 to TRBJ2-5; TRBD1 is a possible D gene (6 bases). Deletions cut 4 bases from V and 4 bases from J, with 14 bases between. The CDR3 extends over 14 amino acids. Per the germline V gene, CDR1 is SGHRS and CDR2 is YFSETQ. The CDR3 region is CASSTGGGRETQYF. The DNA of the CDR3 is TGCGCCAGCAGCACGGGTGGGGGCCGAGAGACCCAGTACTTC.

The V call is TRBV30, the J call TRBJ2-2, with TRBD1 identical over 8 bases. The CDR3 covers 15 residues. The junction had 7 bases not matched to a gene; V was cut back by 2 bases and J by 5 bases. Germline-derived CDR1 and CDR2 are GTSNPN and SVGIG (reference sequence). CDR3 sequence (DNA): TGTGCCTGGAGTTTCAGGGGGCGTTCTACCGGGGAGCTGTTTTTT. Protein product: CAWSFRGRSTGELFF.

The V call is TRBV4-3, the J call TRBJ1-2; the D is unclear. The V gene lost 3 bases and the J gene lost 6 bases, with 17 bases spanning the gap. The CDR3 length is 15 residues. Germline CDR1 is LGHNA and CDR2 is YSLEER. CDR3 bases: TGCGCCAGCAGCCAGGGATATAGGACCGTGAATGGCTACACCTTC. Amino acids: CASSQGYRTVNGYTF.

The chain links TRBV5-3 to TRBJ2-1, with D perhaps matching TRBD2 (5 bases). TRBV5-3 is designated an ORF whose function remains uncertain. The ends were cut back, 8 bases at V and 7 bases at J, with 22 bases in the middle. The CDR3 is 15 amino acids. CDR3 bases: TGTGCCAGCAGTTATGGCATCGAGCGGCGGAATGAGCAGTTCTTC. Translation gives CASSYGIERRNEQFF.